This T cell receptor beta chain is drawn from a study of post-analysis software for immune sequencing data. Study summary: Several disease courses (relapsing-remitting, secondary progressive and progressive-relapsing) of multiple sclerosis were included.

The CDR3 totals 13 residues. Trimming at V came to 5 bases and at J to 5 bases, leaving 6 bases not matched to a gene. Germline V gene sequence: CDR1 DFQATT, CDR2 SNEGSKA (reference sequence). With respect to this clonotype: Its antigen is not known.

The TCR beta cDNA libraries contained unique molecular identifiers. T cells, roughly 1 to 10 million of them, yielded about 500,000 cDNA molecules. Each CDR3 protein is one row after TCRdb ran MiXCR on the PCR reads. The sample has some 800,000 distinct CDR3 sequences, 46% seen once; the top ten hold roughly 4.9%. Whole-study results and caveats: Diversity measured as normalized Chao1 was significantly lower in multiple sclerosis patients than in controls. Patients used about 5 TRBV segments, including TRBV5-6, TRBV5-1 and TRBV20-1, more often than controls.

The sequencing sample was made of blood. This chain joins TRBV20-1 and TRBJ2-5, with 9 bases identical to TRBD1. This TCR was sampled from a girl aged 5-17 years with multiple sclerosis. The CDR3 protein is CSAPTGGVETQYF. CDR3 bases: TGCAGTGCTCCCACAGGGGGCGTTGAGACCCAGTACTTC.